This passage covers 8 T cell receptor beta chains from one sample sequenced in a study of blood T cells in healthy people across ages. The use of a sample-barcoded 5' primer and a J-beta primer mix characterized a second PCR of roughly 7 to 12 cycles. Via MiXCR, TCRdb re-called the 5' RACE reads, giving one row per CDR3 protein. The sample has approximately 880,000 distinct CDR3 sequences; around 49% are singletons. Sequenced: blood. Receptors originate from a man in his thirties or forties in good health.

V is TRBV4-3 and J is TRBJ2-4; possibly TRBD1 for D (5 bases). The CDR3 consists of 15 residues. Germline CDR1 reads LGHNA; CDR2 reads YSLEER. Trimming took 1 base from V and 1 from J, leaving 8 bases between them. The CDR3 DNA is TGCGCCAGCAGCCAAGGTGCAGGGGCCAAAAACATTCAGTACTTC. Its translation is CASSQGAGAKNIQYF.

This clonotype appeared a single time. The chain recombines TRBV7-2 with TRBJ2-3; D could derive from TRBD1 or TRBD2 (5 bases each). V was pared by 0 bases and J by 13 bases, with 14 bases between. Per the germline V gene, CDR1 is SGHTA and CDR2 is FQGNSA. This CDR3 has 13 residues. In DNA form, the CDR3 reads TGTGCCAGCAGCTTAGCCCGGGACCGCGAGAAGTATTTT. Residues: CASSLARDREKYF.

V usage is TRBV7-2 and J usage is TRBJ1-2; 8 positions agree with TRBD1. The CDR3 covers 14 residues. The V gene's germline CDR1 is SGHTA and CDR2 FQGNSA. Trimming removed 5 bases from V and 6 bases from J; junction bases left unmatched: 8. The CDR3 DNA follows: TGTGCCAGCAGCCCATACGACAGGGGCGATGGCTACACCTTC. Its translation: CASSPYDRGDGYTF.

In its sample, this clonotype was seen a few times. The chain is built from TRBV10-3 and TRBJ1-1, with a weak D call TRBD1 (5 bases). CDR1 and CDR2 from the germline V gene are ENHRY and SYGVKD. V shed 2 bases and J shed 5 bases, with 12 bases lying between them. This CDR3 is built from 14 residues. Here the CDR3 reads CAISESGGLTEAFF. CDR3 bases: TGTGCCATCAGTGAGAGTGGGGGATTGACTGAAGCTTTCTTT.

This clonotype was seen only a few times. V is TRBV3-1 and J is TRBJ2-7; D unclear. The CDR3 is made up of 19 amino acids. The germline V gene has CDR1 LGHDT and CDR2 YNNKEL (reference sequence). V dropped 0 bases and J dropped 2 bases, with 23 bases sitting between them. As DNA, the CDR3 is TGTGCCAGCAGCCAAGACCCAAGCCCGTACTACGACGAAACCTACGAGCAGTACTTC. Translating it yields CASSQDPSPYYDETYEQYF.

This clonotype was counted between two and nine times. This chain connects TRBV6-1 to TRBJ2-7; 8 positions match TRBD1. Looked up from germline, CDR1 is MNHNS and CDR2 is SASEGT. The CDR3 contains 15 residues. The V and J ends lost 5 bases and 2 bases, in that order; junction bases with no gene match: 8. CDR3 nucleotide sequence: TGTGCCAGCAGTCTCCGAGGGACAGGCCCCTACGAGCAGTACTTC. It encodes CASSLRGTGPYEQYF.

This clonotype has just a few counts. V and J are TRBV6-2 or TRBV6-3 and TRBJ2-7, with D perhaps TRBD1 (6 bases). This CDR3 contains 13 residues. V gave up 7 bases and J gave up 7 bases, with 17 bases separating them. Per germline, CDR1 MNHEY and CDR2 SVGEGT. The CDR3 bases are TGTGCCAGCAATCAAAGGATCGGGACAGAGCAGTACTTC. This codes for CASNQRIGTEQYF.

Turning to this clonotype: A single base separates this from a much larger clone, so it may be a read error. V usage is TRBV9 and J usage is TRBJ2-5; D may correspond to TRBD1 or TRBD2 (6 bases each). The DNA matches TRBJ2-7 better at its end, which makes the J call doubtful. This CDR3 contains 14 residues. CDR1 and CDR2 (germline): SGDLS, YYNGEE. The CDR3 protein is CASSAGGLSHEQYF. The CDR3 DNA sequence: TGTGCCAGCAGCGCCGGGGGCCTGTCCCACGAGCAGTACTTC.